This T cell receptor beta chain was retrieved from a study of chemoradiotherapy in HPV16-positive cancers. The study's findings and limits: HPV-responsive T-cell expansion during chemoradiotherapy was linked to improved recurrence-free survival in HPV16-positive patients. Functional assays defining HPV-specific T cells used only a couple of HPV16-positive patients. Candidate HPV-specific clones and E7-related TCR motifs grew in tumor during treatment.

As regards this clone: The target antigen is unknown.

Germline V gives CDR1 MGHRA, CDR2 YSYEKL. The CDR3 runs to 15 residues. V lost 1 base to trimming and J lost 7 bases, with 14 bases between them. Repertoires were generated with immunoSEQ multiplex PCR, while TCRdb's copy carries only in-frame clones and drops some. The sample yields about 67,000 clones, 88% seen once. Repeated repertoire sampling spanned the course of chemoradiotherapy. This sequence joins TRBV4-1 and TRBJ1-5; D is possibly TRBD1 (6 bases). The TCR originated in a human donor with HPV-associated anogenital cancer. The sequencing used blood, collected from a patient who underwent chemoradiotherapy. DNA for the CDR3: TGCGCCAGCAGCCAAGTTGGGGGGGCAGGACAGCCCCAGCATTTT. Protein sequence: CASSQVGGAGQPQHF.